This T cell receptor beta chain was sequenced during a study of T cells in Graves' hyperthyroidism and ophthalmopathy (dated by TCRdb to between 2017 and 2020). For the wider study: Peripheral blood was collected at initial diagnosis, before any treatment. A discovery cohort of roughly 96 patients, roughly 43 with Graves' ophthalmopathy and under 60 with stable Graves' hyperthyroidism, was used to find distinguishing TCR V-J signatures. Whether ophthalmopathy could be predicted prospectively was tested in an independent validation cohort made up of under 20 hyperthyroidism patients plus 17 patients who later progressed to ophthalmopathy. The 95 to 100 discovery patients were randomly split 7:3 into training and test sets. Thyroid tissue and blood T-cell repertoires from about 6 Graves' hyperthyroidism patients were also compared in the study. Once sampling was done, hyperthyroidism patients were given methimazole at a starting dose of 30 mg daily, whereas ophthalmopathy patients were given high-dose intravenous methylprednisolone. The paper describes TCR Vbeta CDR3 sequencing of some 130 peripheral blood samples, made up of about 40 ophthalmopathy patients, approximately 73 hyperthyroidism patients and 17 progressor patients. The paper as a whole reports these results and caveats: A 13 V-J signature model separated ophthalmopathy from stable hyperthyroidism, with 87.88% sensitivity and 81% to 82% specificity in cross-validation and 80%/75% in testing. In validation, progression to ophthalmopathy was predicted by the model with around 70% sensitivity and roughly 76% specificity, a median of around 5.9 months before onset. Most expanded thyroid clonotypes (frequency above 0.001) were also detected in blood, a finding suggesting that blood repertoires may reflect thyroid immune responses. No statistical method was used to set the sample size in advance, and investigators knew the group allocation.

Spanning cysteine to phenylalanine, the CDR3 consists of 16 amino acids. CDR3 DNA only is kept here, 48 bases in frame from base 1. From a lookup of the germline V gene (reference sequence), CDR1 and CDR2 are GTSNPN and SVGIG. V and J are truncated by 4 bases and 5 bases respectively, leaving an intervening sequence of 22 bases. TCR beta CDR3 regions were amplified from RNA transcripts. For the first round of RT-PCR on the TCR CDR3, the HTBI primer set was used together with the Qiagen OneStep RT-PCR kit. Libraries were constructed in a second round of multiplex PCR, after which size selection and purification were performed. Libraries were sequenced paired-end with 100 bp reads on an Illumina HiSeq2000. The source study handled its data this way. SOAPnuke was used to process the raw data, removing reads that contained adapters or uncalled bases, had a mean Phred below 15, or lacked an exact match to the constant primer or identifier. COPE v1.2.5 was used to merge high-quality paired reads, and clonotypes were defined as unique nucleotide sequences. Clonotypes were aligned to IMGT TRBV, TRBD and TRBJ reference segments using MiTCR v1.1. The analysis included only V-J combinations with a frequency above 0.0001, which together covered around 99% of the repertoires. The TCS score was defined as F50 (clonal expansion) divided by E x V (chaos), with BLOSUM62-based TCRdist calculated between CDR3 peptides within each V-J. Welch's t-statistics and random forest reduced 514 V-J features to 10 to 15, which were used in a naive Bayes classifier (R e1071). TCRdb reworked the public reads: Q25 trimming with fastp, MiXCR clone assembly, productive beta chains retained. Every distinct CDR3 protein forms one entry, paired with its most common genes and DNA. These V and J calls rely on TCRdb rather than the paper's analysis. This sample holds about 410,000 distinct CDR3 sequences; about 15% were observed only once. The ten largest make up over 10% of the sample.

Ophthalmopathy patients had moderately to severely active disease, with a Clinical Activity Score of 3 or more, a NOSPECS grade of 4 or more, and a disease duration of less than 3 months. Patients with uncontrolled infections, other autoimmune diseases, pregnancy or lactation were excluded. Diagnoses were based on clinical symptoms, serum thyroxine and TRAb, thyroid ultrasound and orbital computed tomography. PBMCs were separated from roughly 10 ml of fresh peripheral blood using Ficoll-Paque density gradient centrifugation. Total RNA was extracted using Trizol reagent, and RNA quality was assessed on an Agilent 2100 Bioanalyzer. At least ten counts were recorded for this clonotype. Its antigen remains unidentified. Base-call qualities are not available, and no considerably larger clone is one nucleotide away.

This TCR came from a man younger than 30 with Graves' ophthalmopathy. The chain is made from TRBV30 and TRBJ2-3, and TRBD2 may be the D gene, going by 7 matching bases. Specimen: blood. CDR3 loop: CAWTQLGGGAIDTQYF. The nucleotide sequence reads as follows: TGTGCCTGGACTCAACTAGGGGGGGGGGCAATAGATACGCAGTATTTT.